Below, 20 T cell receptor beta chains from the same sample are listed, as sequenced in a study of T cell changes during pregnancy in multiple sclerosis. Clones were sequenced by immunoSEQ multiplex PCR, and TCRdb holds only the in-frame ones, with some missing. The table has about 100,000 clones, approximately 94% seen once. This specimen was peripheral blood, taken before pregnancy. These TCRs come from a female donor with multiple sclerosis, enrolled in a pregnancy study.

V gene TRBV11-2 combines with J gene TRBJ1-5; TRBD1 matches at 7 bases. This CDR3 region has 15 residues. The ends lost 5 bases at V and 5 bases at J; junction bases unmatched: 9. Germline V gives CDR1 SGHAT, CDR2 FQNNGV. This chain's CDR3 is CASSPEQGSHQPQHF. In DNA form, the CDR3 reads TGTGCCAGCAGCCCGGAACAGGGGAGCCATCAGCCCCAGCATTTT.

The chain recombines TRBV27 with TRBJ2-3, with 10 bases aligning to TRBD2. Germline CDR1 reads MNHEY; CDR2 reads SMNVEV (reference sequence). CDR3 length: 14 residues. V lost 10 bases to trimming and J lost 1 base; unmatched junction nucleotides: 5. The chain's CDR3 is CATLAGAGTDTQYF. The CDR3 DNA reads as TGTGCCACCCTAGCGGGAGCGGGCACAGATACGCAGTATTTT.

This chain joins TRBV18 and TRBJ2-5, with 8 bases lining up with TRBD2. Germline V lookup: CDR1 KGHSH, CDR2 LQKENI. V dropped 6 bases and J dropped 5; count of bases not matched to a gene: 5. The CDR3 covers 13 residues. CDR3 sequence reads: CASSGRAGETQYF. Here the CDR3 DNA reads TGTGCCAGCTCCGGGAGGGCCGGGGAGACCCAGTACTTC.

The chain has TRBV27 and TRBJ2-7, with D possibly matching TRBD2 (6 bases). The CDR3 runs 14 residues. Germline CDR1 reads MNHEY; CDR2 reads SMNVEV (reference sequence). Trimming shortened V by 3 bases and J by 0 bases, and 9 bases separated the two germline ends. The CDR3 is CASSFSGYSYEQYF. CDR3 nucleotide sequence: TGTGCCAGCAGTTTTAGCGGTTACTCCTACGAGCAGTACTTC.

This clone was seen once. V gene TRBV9 combines with J gene TRBJ1-2; 10 nucleotides match TRBD1. The CDR3 loop spans 15 amino acids. V lost 3 bases, J lost 2 bases, and 4 bases stayed unmatched. Germline V gene lookup returns CDR1 SGDLS and CDR2 YYNGEE. CDR3 DNA sequence: TGTGCCAGCAGCGCAAAGACAGGGGGCAACTATGGCTACACCTTC. It encodes CASSAKTGGNYGYTF.

The chain joins TRBV10-3 to TRBJ2-7, with D tentatively TRBD2 (6 bases). This CDR3 is 14 amino acids long. Trimming removed 8 bases from V and 2 bases from J, with 16 bases in between. Germline CDR1 is ENHRY and CDR2 is SYGVKD. DNA of the CDR3: TGTGCCATCGGGTCAATAGCGGTTACCTACGAGCAGTACTTC. Translated: CAIGSIAVTYEQYF.

This clone has a single count. CDR3 nucleotides: TGTGCCAGCAGTTTTGGACAGGGGGCTGAGCTTGGCACTGAAGCTTTCTTT. Protein sequence: CASSFGQGAELGTEAFF. The chain recombines TRBV7-9 with TRBJ1-1, with 11 bases lining up with TRBD1. CDR3 length: 17 amino acids. Germline V gene data show CDR1 as SEHNR and CDR2 as FQNEAQ (reference sequence). The V gene end was trimmed by 6 bases and the J gene end by 4 bases; junction bases not matched to a gene: 13.

The rearrangement uses TRBV7-2 and TRBJ1-5; D unresolved. V was shortened by 3 bases and J by 10 bases, with 13 bases between the two germline ends. In germline, CDR1 is SGHTA, CDR2 FQGNSA. The CDR3 covers 13 residues. The CDR3 DNA sequence: TGTGCCAGCAGCTTCTCCGGGTCTTCTCCCCAGCATTTT. Translated: CASSFSGSSPQHF. The whole variable domain, filled in from reference TRBV7-2 and TRBJ1-5, reads GAGVSQSPSNKVTEKGKDVELRCDPISGHTALYWYRQSLGQGLEFLIYFQGNSAPDKSGLPSDRFSAERTGGSVSTLTIQRTQQEDSAVYLCASSFSGSSPQHFGDGTRLSIL.

This sequence joins TRBV28 and TRBJ1-1; D gene ambiguous. There are 13 residues in the CDR3. Trimming took off 10 bases at V and 2 bases at J, with 14 bases between the two ends. Germline CDR1 MDHEN, CDR2 SYDVKM. DNA for the CDR3: TGTGCCACCCAGGTTCGCGCAAACACTGAAGCTTTCTTT. It translates to CATQVRANTEAFF.

This chain connects TRBV30 to TRBJ1-2; D unclear. This CDR3 is 12 amino acids long. CDR1 is GTSNPN and CDR2 is SVGIG in the germline V gene (reference sequence). Here the CDR3 reads CARGEINYGYTF. The CDR3, as DNA: TGTGCTCGCGGCGAGATTAACTATGGCTACACCTTC. The full variable domain, in which reference TRBV30 and TRBJ1-2 provide the parts outside the CDR3, is SQTIHQWPATLVQPVGSPLSLECTVEGTSNPNLYWYRQAAGRGLQLLFYSVGIGQISSEVPQNLSASRPQDRQFILSSKKLLLSDSGFYLCARGEINYGYTFGSGTRLTVV.

As to this clone: Other DNA variants within this sample encode the same CDR3. The gene calls are TRBV27 and TRBJ1-1; a weak D match, TRBD1 (5 bases). The germline gives CDR1 MNHEY, CDR2 SMNVEV (reference sequence). The CDR3 spans 14 residues. Trimming stripped 3 bases from V and 0 bases from J, with 8 bases between. The CDR3 DNA is TGTGCCAGCAGTTTCGGGGGGATGAACACTGAAGCTTTCTTT. Its translation is CASSFGGMNTEAFF.

The chain carries TRBV2 and TRBJ1-2, with D perhaps TRBD1 (6 bases). The CDR3 length is 13 residues. Germline V gene sequence: CDR1 SNHLY, CDR2 FYNNEI. Trimming shortened V by 8 bases and J by 5 bases, and 15 bases separated the two germline ends. This chain's CDR3 is CASQGGGGYGYTF. Written as DNA, the CDR3 is TGTGCCAGCCAAGGTGGGGGCGGTTATGGCTACACCTTC.

Notes on this clone: Compared with germline, one end of the junction differs, possibly owing to a read error. This chain joins TRBV6-1 and TRBJ1-2; D perhaps matches TRBD1 (5 bases). This CDR3 contains 10 residues. Germline assignment: CDR1 MNHNS and CDR2 SASEGT. The CDR3 loop is CASHGGTLDF. The DNA of the CDR3 is TGTGCCAGCCACGGGGGGACCTTGGACTTC.

The gene calls are TRBV6-5 and TRBJ1-1; D may be TRBD1 (6 bases). The CDR3 is 14 amino acids. V lost 5 bases and J lost 4, with 14 bases in between. The germline gives CDR1 MNHEY, CDR2 SVGAGI. The CDR3 loop reads CASSGRGWGTEAFF. The CDR3 DNA reads TGTGCCAGCAGTGGGAGGGGGTGGGGCACTGAAGCTTTCTTT.

V usage is TRBV2 and J usage is TRBJ1-2, with 11 bases fitting TRBD1. V trimming: 4 bases; J trimming: 4 bases; junction bases outside the gene matches: 5. Germline values: CDR1 SNHLY, CDR2 FYNNEI. The CDR3 covers 15 residues. The CDR3 sequence is CASSGLGTGGYGYTF. In DNA, the CDR3 is TGTGCCAGCAGTGGTCTCGGGACAGGGGGCTATGGCTACACCTTC.

This rearrangement joins TRBV12-5 to TRBJ2-3, with D perhaps matching TRBD1 (6 bases). V was shortened by 1 base and J by 2 bases, with 10 bases between the two germline ends. The CDR3 length is 15 residues. CDR1 LGHNT and CDR2 FRNRAP come from the germline V gene. CDR3 sequence (DNA): TGTGCTAGTGGTTTGGATAGGGACAACACAGATACGCAGTATTTT. Translating gives CASGLDRDNTDTQYF.

The count of this clone is one. The chain carries TRBV27 and TRBJ2-7; 10 bases line up with TRBD2. CDR3 length: 15 amino acids. Germline assignment: CDR1 MNHEY and CDR2 SMNVEV (reference sequence). V lost 7 bases, J lost 1 base, and 7 bases stayed unmatched. The CDR3: CASKSWTSGSYEQYF. The DNA for the CDR3 is TGTGCCAGCAAGTCGTGGACTAGCGGATCCTACGAGCAGTACTTC.

The chain has TRBV5-6 and TRBJ2-2; TRBD1 might be the D (5 bases). V lost 0 bases and J 6 bases, leaving 12 bases between the germline ends. Germline CDR1 and CDR2: SGHDT and YYEEEE. This CDR3 comprises 15 residues. The CDR3: CASSLGGPRPGELFF. DNA of the CDR3: TGTGCCAGCAGCTTGGGGGGCCCGCGCCCCGGGGAGCTGTTTTTT.

J is TRBJ2-5 and V is TRBV7-7; TRBD1 agrees at 9 bases. The trim removed 5 bases at V and 5 bases at J, leaving 3 bases unmatched. CDR1 SSHAT and CDR2 FNYEAQ come from the germline V gene (reference sequence). This CDR3 region has 13 residues. The CDR3 coding sequence is TGTGCCAGCAGCGTCGACAGGGGGGAGACCCAGTACTTC. Its protein is CASSVDRGETQYF.

The chain has TRBV27 and TRBJ2-7, with 8 bases lining up with TRBD2. Germline V gene sequence: CDR1 MNHEY, CDR2 SMNVEV (reference sequence). This CDR3 spans 16 amino acids. The junction had 9 bases not matched to a gene; V was cut back by 5 bases and J by 0 bases. DNA for the CDR3: TGTGCCAGCAGTCAATCAGCGGGAGCCCGCTCCTACGAGCAGTACTTC. Translating gives CASSQSAGARSYEQYF.